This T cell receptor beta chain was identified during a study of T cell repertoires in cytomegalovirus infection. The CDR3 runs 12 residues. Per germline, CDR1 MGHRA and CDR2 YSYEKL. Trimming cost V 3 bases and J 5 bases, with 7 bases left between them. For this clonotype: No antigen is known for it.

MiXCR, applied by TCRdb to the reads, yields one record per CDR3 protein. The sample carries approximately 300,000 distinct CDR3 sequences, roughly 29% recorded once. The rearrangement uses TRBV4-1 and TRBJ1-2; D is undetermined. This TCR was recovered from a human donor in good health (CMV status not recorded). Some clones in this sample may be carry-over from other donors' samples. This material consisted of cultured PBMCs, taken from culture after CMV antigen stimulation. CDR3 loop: CASSHPRYGYTF. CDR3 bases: TGCGCCAGCAGCCACCCGAGATATGGCTACACCTTC.